This paragraph covers one TCR beta chain sequence. Its antigen is unidentified. Relative to the germline gene, one junction end is altered; a read error may explain this. Documented treatment: oral pan-JAK inhibitor, 5-10 mg twice daily. The data derive from a study of CD8+ T cells in alopecia areata. Across the whole study: Treated individuals took tofacitinib by mouth, 5 to 10 mg twice daily. Affected scalp percentage gauged treated patients' severity.

Extraction and reverse transcription of RNA yielded cDNA as the sequencing template. Using immunoSEQ multiplex PCR, the repertoire was profiled, and TCRdb retains in-frame clones only, with some absent. This sample yields more than 200,000 clones, of which roughly two fifths are seen a single time; 2% to 3% belongs to the top ten. This CDR3 contains 14 residues. Germline lookup yields CDR1 MNHEY and CDR2 SVGAGI. Study-wide points: TCRs were shared less clearly across patients than in mice, possibly for HLA-related reasons. In scalp and blood, many expanded lesional clones persisted during tofacitinib.

This specimen was CD4+ T cells sorted from blood, taken at approximately week 39, from a patient treated with tofacitinib. This TCR derives from a human donor with alopecia areata. The J gene is TRBJ2-7, the V gene TRBV6-5; 8 bases are shared with TRBD1. The CDR3 is CASSQTTFGRDRLF. The CDR3 bases are TGTGCCAGCAGTCAAACTACTTTTGGCCGGGACAGGCTCTTC.